This TCR beta chain was sequenced during a study of CXCR3-negative and CXCR3-positive naive CD8 T cells. Study details: Collectively, the libraries yielded roughly 140 million TRB reads in total, at about 1.5 +/- 0.3 million per library. Study-wide results and limits: Naive cells that were CXCR3-positive had more hydrophobic TRB CDR3s (compared with CXCR3-negative naive cells).

The sorting of each CD8+ T cell subset was done in triplicate, at 250,000 to 300,000 cells each. CD45RO-CCR7+CD27+CD95- defined naive CD8+ T cells. The authors prepared UMI-labeled TRB cDNA libraries by 5' RACE. TCRdb re-called the 5' RACE reads and gives one entry per CDR3 protein, without DNA. This sample's table has over 70,000 distinct CDR3 sequences. Remarks on this clonotype: Its target is not known.

Germline-derived CDR1 and CDR2 are SGHDN and FVKESK. The CDR3 consists of 13 residues. The chain couples TRBV14 to TRBJ2-1. The sequencing sample was made of naive CXCR3+ CD8+ T cells from blood. Subset described: CD45RO-CCR7+CD27+CD95- naive CD8+ T cells expressing CXCR3 (TNR3+). This receptor was identified in a human donor in good health. Some clones in this sample may be carry-over from other donors' samples. The CDR3 protein is CASSLGGTTEQFF.